Listed here is a single T cell receptor beta chain. Germline V lookup: CDR1 MNHEY, CDR2 SVGEGT. The CDR3 totals 15 residues. Deletions cut 2 bases from V and 4 bases from J, with 14 bases between. TCRdb's table, derived via immunoSEQ multiplex PCR, lists solely in-frame clones and lacks some. The sample has 200,000 to 300,000 clones, roughly four fifths seen once. This sample was included in a study of blood T cell repertoires in COVID-19. In the study overall: T cells, B-cell-depleted T cells, or PBMCs supplied cDNA or gDNA.

Sequencing was carried out using peripheral blood. The source of this sequence is a woman older than 75 with acute or convalescent COVID-19. V and J are TRBV6-2 or TRBV6-3 and TRBJ1-1; D unresolved. The CDR3 bases are TGTGCCAGCAGTTACCTCCCAGTACAGAGCACTGAAGCTTTCTTT. It yields the protein CASSYLPVQSTEAFF.